This T cell receptor beta chain was identified during a study of OX40 agonist ivuxolimab in advanced cancers. Study-level background: Patients were 82.7% male with ages roughly 23 to 90, mean about 65. Study-wide findings and caveats: Both blood CD4+ and CD8+ T cells showed clonal growth by week 6 at 0.1 to 3.0 mg/kg.

Sequenced by immunoSEQ multiplex PCR; TCRdb stores in-frame clones only, minus some. Among about 60,000 clones listed, roughly nine tenths were seen once. This clone was counted a few times. Its antigen is unknown. There are 15 residues in the CDR3. Germline lookup yields CDR1 LGHNA and CDR2 YSLEER. J lost 2 bases, V lost 1 base, and 2 bases had no gene match. This TCR was sampled from an adult with an advanced solid tumor such as melanoma, head and neck, liver or kidney cancer. This chain joins TRBV4-3 and TRBJ2-3; 8 bases agree with TRBD2. The sequences come from CD4+ or CD8+ T cells sorted from blood, collected in a trial of the OX40 agonist ivuxolimab. CDR3 sequence (DNA): TGCGCCAGCAGCCAAGCGGGAGGGCCCACAGATACGCAGTATTTT. It encodes CASSQAGGPTDTQYF.